This TCR beta chain is drawn from a study of blood T cells in healthy people across ages. A J-beta primer mix and a sample-barcoded 5' primer were used in a second PCR of about 7 to 12 cycles. TCRdb re-called the 5' RACE reads through MiXCR, storing one row per CDR3 protein. The profile shows hundreds of thousands of distinct CDR3 sequences, 32% of them singletons. Germline CDR1 and CDR2: SEHNR and FQNEAQ (reference sequence). The CDR3 totals 13 residues. Unmatched junction bases numbered 4, after V lost 5 bases and J lost 5 bases. At least ten counts were recorded for this clonotype. This sequence was found in a woman aged 80 or over in good health. Sequenced input: blood. V is TRBV7-9 and J is TRBJ2-7, with 9 bases identical to TRBD1. CDR3 nucleotides: TGTGCCAGCAGCGGAAGGACAGGGGACGAGCAGTACTTC. This translates into CASSGRTGDEQYF.